This is a list of T cell receptor beta chains from one sample in a study of human T cells and chemical hapten exposure. MiXCR, applied by TCRdb to the RACE reads, yields one record per CDR3 protein. Here the sample spans about 160,000 distinct CDR3 sequences, about a quarter being singletons. Sample: whole blood, taken in connection with sensitization to the hapten diphenylcyclopropenone (DPC). These receptors all come from a woman aged 18-29 years with alopecia areata. Some clones in this sample may be carry-over from other donors' samples. The CDR3 runs from the conserved cysteine through the conserved F or W. Each record gives: D gene, J gene, V gene, clone size, CDR3 DNA, CDR3 protein. The D gene is left open where the match is weak. Rows give clone size only sometimes, using once, few, many, or a class for an expanded clone.

TRBD1 TRBJ2-5 TRBV6-6 NA TGTGCCAGCAGTTCCCACAGGGGATCGATACAAGAGACCCAGTACTTC CASSSHRGSIQETQYF
TRBD2 TRBJ2-2 TRBV25-1 NA TGTGCATCCGGCGGGGGGTCTGGGGAGCTGTTTTTT CASGGGSGELFF
NA TRBJ1-2 TRBV3-1 NA TGTGCCAGCAGCCAAGATTTAGTTATGGCCGGCCGGGGCTACACCTTC CASSQDLVMAGRGYTF
NA TRBJ1-3 TRBV7-3 NA TGTGCCAGCAGCTCGAGTACCTCTGGAAACACCATATATTTT CASSSSTSGNTIYF
TRBD1 TRBJ1-4 TRBV2 once TGTGCCAGCAGTGAAGTGACAGGGGCTAATGAAAAACTGTTTTTT CASSEVTGANEKLFF
TRBD1 TRBJ1-1 TRBV20-1 many TGCAGTGCTGAGGGCGGGACAGGGATAACTGAAGCTTTCTTT CSAEGGTGITEAFF
NA TRBJ1-1 TRBV5-1 few TGCGCCAGCAGTGAGGTACGGGGGCGCGAAGCTTTCTTT CASSEVRGREAFF
NA TRBJ2-7 TRBV2 NA TGTGCCAGCACTACCCCGGTCGGAAACGAGCAGTACTTC CASTTPVGNEQYF
NA TRBJ2-1 TRBV7-9 once TGTGCCAGCAGCTTACAGGGGTTGGCCTACAATGAGCAGTTCTTC CASSLQGLAYNEQFF
NA TRBJ2-7 TRBV6-6 few TGTGCCAGCAGTGTTTCGAGGGGGCGGGAGAACGAGCAGTACTTC CASSVSRGRENEQYF
TRBD2 TRBJ2-3 TRBV19 once TGTGCCAGTAGGCGGGAGGGCCCCGGTGATACGCAGTATTTT CASRREGPGDTQYF
NA TRBJ2-7 TRBV4-1 few TGCGCCAGCAGCCAGTTATGGGGGTACGAGCAGTACTTC CASSQLWGYEQYF
NA TRBJ1-4 TRBV20-1 once TGCAGTGCTAGATCGGGGAGGGGCCAGACTAATGAAAAACTGTTTTTT CSARSGRGQTNEKLFF
NA TRBJ1-5 TRBV4-3 NA TGCGCCAGCAGCCAAGATAGGGGCGGACATCAGCCCCAGCATTTT CASSQDRGGHQPQHF
TRBD1 TRBJ1-5 TRBV9 once TGTGCCAGCAGCGGGGGGACAGGGCTGAATCAGCCCCAGCATTTT CASSGGTGLNQPQHF
NA TRBJ2-7 TRBV4-1 few TGCGCCAGCAGCCATGGACCCCTCCGGCCCTACGAGCAGTACTTC CASSHGPLRPYEQYF